This T cell receptor beta chain was observed in a study of OX40 agonist ivuxolimab in advanced cancers. Describing the broader study: Ivuxolimab was a fully human IgG2 agonistic monoclonal antibody targeting the costimulatory receptor OX40 (CD134). Patients were allowed to have had prior anti-PD-1, anti-PD-L1 or anti-CTLA-4 therapy, and 30% to 40% of the dose-escalation patients had previously received checkpoint inhibitors. Intravenous ivuxolimab was administered to patients every 2 weeks at six dose levels: 0.01, 0.1, 0.3, 1.5, 3 and 10 mg/kg. The point of sequencing TCRbeta in the periphery was to test whether ivuxolimab changed TCR sequence diversity and drove clonal T-cell expansion. In the dose-escalation cohort, more than 80% of patients were male, and the mean age was approximately 60 years with a range of about 23 to 79. Of the approximately 54 patients in dose escalation, some 20 had hepatocellular carcinoma, around 15 had melanoma, 9 had renal cell carcinoma and 9 had head and neck cancer. Three dose-escalation patients achieved partial responses, one with hepatocellular carcinoma and two with cutaneous melanoma. The monotherapy dose-escalation portion (N ≈ 57 patients) of the phase I ivuxolimab trial is reported in the paper. Overall results and qualifications from the work: In the 0.1-3.0 mg/kg groups, partial responders were among the patients with the lowest normalized peripheral clonal expansion, particularly in CD8+ T cells. Low levels of normalized T-cell clonal expansion were also seen in some patients who did not respond. After ivuxolimab, CD8+ T cells had more expanded clones than CD4+ T cells on average. At doses from 0.1 to 3.0 mg/kg, clonal expansion was seen in both CD4+ and CD8+ blood T cells between baseline and week 6. Antigen specificity was not determined for the clonally expanded peripheral T cells.

The trial excluded patients who had a history of autoimmune disease or were on systemic immunosuppression. Peripheral blood for TCR sequencing was drawn from every dose cohort at baseline, at cycle 4 day 1 and at cycle 7 day 1. Samples were obtained from an open-label, multicenter, first-in-human phase I dose-escalation trial of ivuxolimab. Adults with locally advanced or metastatic head and neck squamous cell, hepatocellular, melanoma or renal cell carcinoma were enrolled in the trial. Before TCR sequencing, CD4+ and CD8+ T cells were separately sorted from peripheral blood. Genomic DNA was extracted from sorted cells for sequencing of the TCRbeta CDR3 region. The immunoSEQ Assay was used to sequence the TCRbeta CDR3 regions. Held by TCRdb, this immuneACCESS table contains in-frame sequences only and omits some clones. Under half of the omission traces to an unresolved V gene where checked; the cause of the rest is unknown. A total of more than 80,000 clones appear in this sample, roughly nine tenths of them only once. The ten biggest clones cover around 1.5% of the sample.

Concerning this clone itself: The clone's antigen remains unknown. Within one base of it there is no much larger clone, and no base qualities were kept.

Looking up the germline V gene yields CDR1 SQVTM and CDR2 ANQGSEA. From its cysteine to its phenylalanine, the CDR3 spans 13 amino acids. Of all the DNA, just the CDR3 is kept, 39 bases in frame from base 1. The V and J ends are trimmed by 3 bases and 8 bases, leaving 16 bases between them. The material sequenced was CD4+ or CD8+ T cells sorted from blood, taken in a trial of the OX40 agonist ivuxolimab. The TCR sequence derives from an adult with an advanced solid tumor such as melanoma, head and neck, liver or kidney cancer. This receptor chain uses TRBV29-1 and TRBJ1-2; the D gene remains uncertain. CDR3 reads: CSVEAGFLGGYTF. The DNA sequence is as follows: TGCAGCGTTGAGGCCGGCTTTCTGGGAGGCTACACCTTC.